This TCR beta chain was identified during a study of blood T cell repertoires in COVID-19. Sequenced by immunoSEQ multiplex PCR; TCRdb stores in-frame clones only, minus some. The repertoire holds roughly 290,000 clones, with around 88% as singletons. Cohort assignment relied on participant-reported clinical history. This clone was observed a handful of times. Germline assignment: CDR1 SGDLS and CDR2 YYNGEE. The J segment lost 0 bases and the V segment lost 3 bases, leaving 3 bases of the junction unmatched. The CDR3 covers 15 residues. The sequence derives from a woman aged 40 to 50 who had recovered from COVID-19. V and J are TRBV9 and TRBJ1-3; 7 bases line up with TRBD1. Sequencing used PBMCs or T cells enriched from blood (not recorded which). CDR3 bases: TGTGCCAGCAGCGGAGGACAGGTCTCTGGAAACACCATATATTTT. This gives the protein CASSGGQVSGNTIYF.